This T cell receptor beta chain was sequenced for a study of blood T cell repertoires in COVID-19. Study in general: Spain, Italy and the United States supplied samples that represented acute and convalescent COVID-19. PBMCs, B-cell-depleted T cells, or T cells provided the cDNA or gDNA that made up the material.

Original processing notes: Estimated nucleated cell counts came from reference gene primer amplification. Using immunoSEQ multiplex PCR, the repertoire was profiled, and TCRdb retains in-frame clones only, with some absent. Clone size and V and J calls were adopted from that table, with D and trimming inferred from the DNA. The table records roughly 230,000 clones, around 85% of them present only once. This CDR3 spans 15 amino acids. Germline lookup yields CDR1 KGHSH and CDR2 LQKENI. V was cut by 6 bases and J by 2 bases, with 16 bases left in between. The source material was peripheral blood. The chain links TRBV18 to TRBJ1-2, with a possible D match to TRBD1 (6 bases). The sequence came from a woman aged 80 or older with acute or convalescent COVID-19. As DNA, the CDR3 is TGTGCCAGCTCGCGTAACAGACAGGCCAACTATGGCTACACCTTC. Translation gives CASSRNRQANYGYTF.